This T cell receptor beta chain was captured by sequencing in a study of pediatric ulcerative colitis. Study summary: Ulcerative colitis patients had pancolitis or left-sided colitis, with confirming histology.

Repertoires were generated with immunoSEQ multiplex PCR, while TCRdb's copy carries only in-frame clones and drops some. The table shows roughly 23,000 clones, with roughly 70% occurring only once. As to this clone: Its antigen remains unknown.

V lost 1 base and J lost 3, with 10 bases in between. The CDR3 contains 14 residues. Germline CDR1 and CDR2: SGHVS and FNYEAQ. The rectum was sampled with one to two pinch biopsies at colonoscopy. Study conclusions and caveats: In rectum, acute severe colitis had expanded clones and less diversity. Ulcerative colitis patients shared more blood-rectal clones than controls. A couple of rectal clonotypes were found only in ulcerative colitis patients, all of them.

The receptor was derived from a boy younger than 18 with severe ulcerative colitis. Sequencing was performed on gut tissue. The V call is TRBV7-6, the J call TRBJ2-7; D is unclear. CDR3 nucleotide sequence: TGTGCCAGCAGCTTAGACACGAATGGCTACGAGCAGTACTTC. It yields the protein CASSLDTNGYEQYF.